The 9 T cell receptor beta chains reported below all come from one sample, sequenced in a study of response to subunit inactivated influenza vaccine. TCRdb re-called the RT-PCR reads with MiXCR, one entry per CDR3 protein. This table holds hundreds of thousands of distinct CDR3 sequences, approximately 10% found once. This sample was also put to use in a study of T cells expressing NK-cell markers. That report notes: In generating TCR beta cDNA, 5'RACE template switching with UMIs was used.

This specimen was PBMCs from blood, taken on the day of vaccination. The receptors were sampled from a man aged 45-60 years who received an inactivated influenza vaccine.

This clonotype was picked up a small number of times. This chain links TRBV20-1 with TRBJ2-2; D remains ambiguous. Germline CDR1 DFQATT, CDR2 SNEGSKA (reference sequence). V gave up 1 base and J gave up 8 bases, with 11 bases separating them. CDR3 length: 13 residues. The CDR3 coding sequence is TGCAGTGCTAGAGGAGTCGGATCTGGGGAGCTGTTTTTT. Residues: CSARGVGSGELFF.

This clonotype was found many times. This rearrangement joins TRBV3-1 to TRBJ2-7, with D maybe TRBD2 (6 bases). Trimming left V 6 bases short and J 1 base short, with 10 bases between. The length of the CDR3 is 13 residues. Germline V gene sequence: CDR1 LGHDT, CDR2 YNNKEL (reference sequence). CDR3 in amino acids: CASSGGVSYEQYF. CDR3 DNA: TGTGCCAGCAGTGGCGGGGTTTCCTACGAGCAGTACTTC.

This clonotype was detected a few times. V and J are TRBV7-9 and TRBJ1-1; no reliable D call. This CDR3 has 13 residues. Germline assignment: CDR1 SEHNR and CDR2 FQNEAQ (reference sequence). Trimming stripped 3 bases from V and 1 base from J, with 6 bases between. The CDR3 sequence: CASSFPANTEAFF. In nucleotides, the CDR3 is TGTGCCAGCAGCTTTCCCGCGAACACTGAAGCTTTCTTT.

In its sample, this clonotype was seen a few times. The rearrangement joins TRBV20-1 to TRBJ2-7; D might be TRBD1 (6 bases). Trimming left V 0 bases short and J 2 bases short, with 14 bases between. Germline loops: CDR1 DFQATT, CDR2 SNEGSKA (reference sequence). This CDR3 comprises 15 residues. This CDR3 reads CSARDESTGAYEQYF. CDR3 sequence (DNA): TGCAGTGCTAGAGATGAATCGACAGGAGCCTACGAGCAGTACTTC.

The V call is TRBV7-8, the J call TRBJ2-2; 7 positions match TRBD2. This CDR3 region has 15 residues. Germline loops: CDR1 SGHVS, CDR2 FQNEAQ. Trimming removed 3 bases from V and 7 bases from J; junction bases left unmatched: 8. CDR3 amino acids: CASSFGGGEIGELFF. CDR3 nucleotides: TGTGCCAGCAGCTTTGGCGGGGGAGAGATCGGGGAGCTGTTTTTT.

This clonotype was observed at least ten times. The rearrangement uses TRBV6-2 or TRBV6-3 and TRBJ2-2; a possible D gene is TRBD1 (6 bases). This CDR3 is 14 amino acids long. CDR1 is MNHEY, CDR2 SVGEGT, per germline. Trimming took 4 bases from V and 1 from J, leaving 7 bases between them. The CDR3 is CASSWGQNTGELFF. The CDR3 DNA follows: TGTGCCAGCAGTTGGGGACAGAACACCGGGGAGCTGTTTTTT.

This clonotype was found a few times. The CDR3 sequence is CSARDLAGRSYNEQFF. Written as DNA, the CDR3 is TGCAGTGCTAGAGATCTGGCGGGCCGCTCCTACAATGAGCAGTTCTTC. The V gene is TRBV20-1, the J gene TRBJ2-1, with a weak D call TRBD2 (5 bases). The CDR3 has 16 residues. CDR1 and CDR2 (germline): DFQATT, SNEGSKA (reference sequence). V dropped 0 bases and J dropped 0 bases, with 12 bases sitting between them.

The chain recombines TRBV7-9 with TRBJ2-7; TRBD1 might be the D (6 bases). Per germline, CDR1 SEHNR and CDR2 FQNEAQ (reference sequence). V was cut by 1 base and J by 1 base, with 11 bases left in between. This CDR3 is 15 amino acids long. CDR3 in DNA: TGTGCCAGCAGCTTAGACAGGGATTTGTCCTACGAGCAGTACTTC. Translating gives CASSLDRDLSYEQYF.

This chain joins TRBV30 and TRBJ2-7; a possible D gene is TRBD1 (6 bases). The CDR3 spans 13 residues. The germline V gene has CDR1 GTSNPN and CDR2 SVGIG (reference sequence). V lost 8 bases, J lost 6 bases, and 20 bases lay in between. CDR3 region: CALRGARGTEQYF. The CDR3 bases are TGTGCCCTCAGAGGTGCCAGGGGAACCGAGCAGTACTTC.